These T cell receptor beta chains were read from a single sample in a study of cytomegalovirus exposure and HLA in healthy donors. Profiling relied on immunoSEQ multiplex PCR, and the TCRdb table lists in-frame clones only, not all of them. The data show just over 150,000 clones, with roughly 82% seen just once and around 6.6% held by the top ten. Sequences were obtained from PBMCs. These receptors all come from a woman in her 50s in good health and CMV-seropositive. Both conserved end residues are part of each CDR3.

>TRBV29-1
CSGSKGGSNTEAFF
>TRBV14
CASSQDFLREQYF
>TRBV5-1
CASSVTGDQETQYF
>TRBV4-3
CASSQTNRPNEKLFF
>TRBV11-1
CASSPLRYNQPQHF
>TRBV9
CASSVSSEVPLSGANVLTF
>TRBV13
CASSPGDGYTF
>TRBV19
CASTYGQFTNTIYF
>TRBV7-6
CASSVLANTGELFF
>TRBV6-5
CASSSRRGSEYNEQFF
>TRBV7-9
CASSLGESGNPQHF
>TRBV6-1
CASSKTGYNEQFF
>TRBV6-1
CASSKGQVQGQPQHF
>TRBV5-1
CASSLWGQPNTGELFF
>TRBV5-4
CASSLGGRPLTEAFF
>TRBV4-1
CASRKTVSGNTIYF
>TRBV7-3
CASSLIGEDEQFF
>TRBV19
CASTITGPLAGKLFF
>TRBV7-8
CASSLRLAGPYNEQFF
>TRBV6-6
CASSYRTRDSNSPLHF
>TRBV5-4
CASSFGPLEGGYTF
>TRBV9
CASSPYDSRLTDTQYF
>TRBV10-3
CAISADRGIGANVLTF
>TRBV20-1
CSARSGAQQYF
>TRBV12-5
CASGLSGVGVTDTQYF
>TRBV19
CASSIVGVGHTEAFF
>TRBV18
CASSPPGLGSTGELFF
>TRBV6-5
CASRGGGQGYEKLFF
>TRBV10-3
CAISGAASTDTQYF
>TRBV7-2
CASSLPGQGYEQYF
>TRBV4-1
CASSPPRGENEQFF
>TRBV5-1
CASSSLGVAGDGTYNEQFF
>TRBV27
CASSFGGGAHGYTF
>TRBV11-2
CASSLEGVYNSPLHF
>TRBV6-1
CASSVGGSYNSPLHF
>TRBV5-1
CASSLYRGLTEAFF
>TRBV14
CASSQGRKGADTQYF
>TRBV7-2
CASSLQAGGRNEQFF
>TRBV6-5
CASSSQGPYGYTF
>TRBV2
CASSQNPGLAGNEQFF
>TRBV7-3
CASSLTPRLTGDGYTF
>TRBV5-1
CASSLQGAGTGELFF
>TRBV9
CASSLGHLQETQYF
>TRBV21-1
CASTSRGGQGHREQFF
>TRBV9
CASSGGNSPLHF
>TRBV27
CARKPNALRTYEQYF
>TRBV9
CASSVAGGLDYEQYF
>TRBV7-3
CASSLKAGGNTDTQYF
>TRBV4-1
CASSQVFGRRQGANYGYTF
>TRBV15
CATSFGRGNQPQHF
>TRBV11-2
CASSLDTKNIQYF
>TRBV27
CASSLGQLNEKLFF